The rows below give T cell receptor beta chains drawn from one sample of a study of blood T cell repertoires in COVID-19. The data were produced by immunoSEQ multiplex PCR, yet TCRdb's version contains in-frame clones alone and is incomplete. The sample comprises approximately 190,000 clones, roughly 89% of which are singletons, and under 4% rests with the top ten. What was sequenced was PBMCs or T cells enriched from blood (not recorded which). These receptors were taken from a young woman who had been exposed to COVID-19. Both conserved end residues are part of each CDR3. Each record gives: D gene, clone size, V gene, J gene, CDR3 DNA, CDR3 protein. A D gene is named only where the DNA matches it firmly. Rows may omit the clone size; those that give it use once, few, many or a size class.

>TRBD2|.|TRBV18|TRBJ2-1
TGTGCCAGCTCACCGCGCGGGGGAGGCTACAATGAGCAGTTCTTC
CASSPRGGGYNEQFF
>TRBD2|.|TRBV6-5|TRBJ2-5
TGTGCCAGCAGTTCGGGACTAGCGGGAGAGACCCAGTACTTC
CASSSGLAGETQYF
>.|.|TRBV12-3/TRBV12-4|TRBJ2-7
TGTGCCAGCAAGGGGGAATCCTACGAGCAGTACTTC
CASKGESYEQYF
>.|.|TRBV11-2|TRBJ1-2
TGTGCCAGCAGCTTAGTTGGCGGTCCAGGGTCTGGCTACACCTTC
CASSLVGGPGSGYTF
>TRBD1|.|TRBV10-3|TRBJ2-5
TGTGCCATGGGGGGACAGGGGATTGCCCAGTACTTC
CAMGGQGIAQYF
>.|once|TRBV7-9|TRBJ2-1
TGTGCCGAACAGGCCCCGGCCTCAAATGAGCAGTTCTTC
CAEQAPASNEQFF
>.|.|TRBV6-6|TRBJ2-2
TGTGCCAGCAGTCCCCCCCCCGTTGGGACAACGAACACCGGGGAGCTGTTTTTT
CASSPPPVGTTNTGELFF
>TRBD2|.|TRBV5-8|TRBJ2-1
TGTGCCAGCAGCTTAGAACTAGCGGGGGCTAATGAGCAGTTCTTC
CASSLELAGANEQFF
>TRBD2|.|TRBV4-2|TRBJ2-5
TGTGCCAGCAGCCAAGTGGGAACGACGGGGGGGCCTCTTGAGACCCAGTACTTC
CASSQVGTTGGPLETQYF
>TRBD1|.|TRBV2|TRBJ1-5
TGTGCCAGCAGTGCGGGACAGGGCGCTGGGCCCCAGCATTTT
CASSAGQGAGPQHF
>TRBD1|once|TRBV14|TRBJ1-6
TGTGCCAGCAGCCAAACAGGGACAGGGAATTCACCCCTCCACTTT
CASSQTGTGNSPLHF
>TRBD1|.|TRBV28|TRBJ2-3
TGTGCCAGCAGTTCCAGCAGGACAGGGGTTTACCCTTTGGGCACAGATACGCAGTATTTT
CASSSSRTGVYPLGTDTQYF
>TRBD2|.|TRBV27|TRBJ2-1
TGTGCCAGCAGTTTGGTTTCAGGCGGGGGGCAGTCGTTCTTC
CASSLVSGGGQSFF
>TRBD1|once|TRBV2|TRBJ2-2
TGTGCCACCTCCGGGACAGTTATCGGGGAGCTGTTTTTT
CATSGTVIGELFF
>TRBD2|once|TRBV6-6|TRBJ2-3
TGTGCCAGCCGATACGGACTAGCGGGGGACACAGATACGCAGTATTTT
CASRYGLAGDTDTQYF
>.|once|TRBV19|TRBJ2-7
TGTGCCAGTAGCACAGGCTACTCCTACGAGCAGTACTTC
CASSTGYSYEQYF
>TRBD1|.|TRBV3-1/TRBV3-2|TRBJ2-3
TGTGCCAGCAGCCAGAGTGGACAGGGGGCAGATACGCAGTATTTT
CASSQSGQGADTQYF
>.|.|TRBV6-1|TRBJ1-1
TGTGCCAGCAGTGAGCCCTTGACAGGACCGATGAACACTGAAGCTTTCTTT
CASSEPLTGPMNTEAFF
>TRBD1|.|TRBV14|TRBJ2-1
TGTGCCAGCAGCCAGGACAGGAGACTGGCAAGGTACAATGAGCAGTTCTTC
CASSQDRRLARYNEQFF
>TRBD2|.|TRBV10-1|TRBJ2-1
TGCGCCAGCAGGAGGACTAGCGGGGGGGCTTATGAGCAGTTCTTC
CASRRTSGGAYEQFF
>.|.|TRBV7-9|TRBJ2-2
TGTGCCAGCAGGACAGATCGGAACACCGGGGAGCTGTTTTTT
CASRTDRNTGELFF
>TRBD2|.|TRBV7-3|TRBJ2-2
TGTGCCAGCAGCCTAAACGGGGGGTCGAACACCGGGGAGCTGTTTTTT
CASSLNGGSNTGELFF
>.|.|TRBV5-4|TRBJ1-1
TGTGCCAGCCGACAGTCCCTAAACACTGAAGCTTTCTTT
CASRQSLNTEAFF
>TRBD2|.|TRBV5-6|TRBJ2-7
TGTGCCAGCCGCGGGGGATACGAGCAGTACTTC
CASRGGYEQYF
>.|.|TRBV7-6|TRBJ1-5
TGTGCCAGCAGCTTAGAACTCGGTCTAAATCAGCCCCAGCATTTT
CASSLELGLNQPQHF
>.|few|TRBV19|TRBJ1-2
TGTGCCACCCTCGACAGCACTAACTATGGCTACACCTTC
CATLDSTNYGYTF
>.|.|TRBV6-5|TRBJ1-5
TGTGCCAGCAGTTACTCGGGCCACAACCGTCAGCCCCAGCATTTT
CASSYSGHNRQPQHF
>.|.|TRBV2|TRBJ1-5
TGTGCCAGCAGTTTACAGGGAGTCGGCAATCAGCCCCAGCATTTT
CASSLQGVGNQPQHF
>.|few|TRBV7-8|TRBJ2-2
TGTGCCAGCAGCCCAACGACAGGATATTCCGGGGAGCTGTTTTTT
CASSPTTGYSGELFF
>.|.|TRBV5-4|TRBJ2-2
TGTGCCAGCCGTCCCCCCAACACCGGGGAGCTGTTTTTT
CASRPPNTGELFF
>.|.|TRBV11-2|TRBJ2-7
TGTGCCAGCAGCCGCCGACAGTTTACCTACGAGCAGTACTTC
CASSRRQFTYEQYF
>.|.|TRBV3-1/TRBV3-2|TRBJ2-5
TGTGCCAGCAGCCAAGATTGGGCGGGGGCCGCCCGCTTGGGAGAGACCCAGTACTTC
CASSQDWAGAARLGETQYF
>TRBD2|.|TRBV3-1/TRBV3-2|TRBJ2-5
TGTGCCAGCAGCCAAGAGCTAGCGGGGATCTCGGAGACCCAGTACTTC
CASSQELAGISETQYF
>TRBD1|.|TRBV5-8|TRBJ1-5
TGTGCCAGCAGCTGGGGGACAGGGAATCAGCCCCAGCATTTT
CASSWGTGNQPQHF
>.|.|TRBV21-1|TRBJ2-7
TGTGCCAGCAGCAAAGGGGGGCGGACTAGCGCCCACGAGCAGTACTTC
CASSKGGRTSAHEQYF
>TRBD1|.|TRBV2|TRBJ2-3
TGTGCCAGCAGTGAAGCGCAGGGACAGAGTCCTAGCACAGATACGCAGTATTTT
CASSEAQGQSPSTDTQYF
>.|.|TRBV11-2|TRBJ1-1
TGTGCCAGCAGCCCGGCGGGTTGGGGATCTGAAGCTTTCTTT
CASSPAGWGSEAFF
>.|.|TRBV2|TRBJ1-4
TGTGCCAGCAGTGGAAGCCGGGACACCCGAACTATTCAGACCGCATCCAAACTGTTTTTT
CASSGSRDTRTIQTASKLFF
>.|.|TRBV30|TRBJ1-2
TGTGCCCGTGAGAACTATGGCTACACCTTC
CARENYGYTF
>TRBD1|.|TRBV5-1|TRBJ2-7
TGCGCCAGCAGCTTGCGACAGGGGGTATTTGACGAGCAGTACTTC
CASSLRQGVFDEQYF
>TRBD1|.|TRBV9|TRBJ1-2
TGTGCCAGCAGCGTACAGACAGGGGGAAAGGGCTACACCTTC
CASSVQTGGKGYTF
>.|once|TRBV4-1|TRBJ1-4
TGCGCCAGCAGCCAGGCTACTGGGGCCTCCCAGGGATATGAAAAACTGTTTTTT
CASSQATGASQGYEKLFF
>TRBD1|.|TRBV12-3/TRBV12-4|TRBJ2-7
TGTGCCAGCAGTCCCCCAGGACAGGGGAAGCAGTACTTC
CASSPPGQGKQYF
>.|.|TRBV7-9|TRBJ2-2
TGTGCCAGCAGCTCACCAGGCCGGCTGTACACCGGGGAGCTGTTTTTT
CASSSPGRLYTGELFF
>.|.|TRBV7-9|TRBJ2-1
TGTGCCAGCAGCTTCGGGGGTTCCTACAATGAGCAGTTCTTC
CASSFGGSYNEQFF
>.|once|TRBV27|TRBJ1-4
TGTGCCAGCAGCCCAACCGGTAGGGGTGGAGAAAAACTGTTTTTT
CASSPTGRGGEKLFF
>.|once|TRBV9|TRBJ2-7
TGTGCCAGCAGCGTAGACGGGTGGGGCCCCTCCGAGCAGTACTTC
CASSVDGWGPSEQYF
>.|.|TRBV12-3/TRBV12-4|TRBJ1-1
TGTGCCAGCAGTTTTCAGTATCAGACTGAAGCTTTCTTT
CASSFQYQTEAFF
>.|.|TRBV7-9|TRBJ1-6
TGTGCCAGCAGCTCGATATCGCGGGCAGCAAATTCACCCCTCCACTTT
CASSSISRAANSPLHF
>TRBD1|few|TRBV5-6|TRBJ2-7
TGTGCCAGCAGCTTGGCCCGAGGACAGGGGTCCTACGAGCAGTACTTC
CASSLARGQGSYEQYF
>TRBD1|.|TRBV7-9|TRBJ1-2
TGTGCCAGCAGCCCGAGGACAGGGGGTAACTATGGCTACACCTTC
CASSPRTGGNYGYTF
>TRBD1|few|TRBV7-2|TRBJ1-1
TGTGCCAGCAGCTCGACAGGGTTGAACACTGAAGCTTTCTTT
CASSSTGLNTEAFF
>.|few|TRBV10-1|TRBJ2-3
TGCGCCAGCAGTGGCAGGGTCTCCCCAGATACGCAGTATTTT
CASSGRVSPDTQYF
>.|.|TRBV18|TRBJ1-2
TGTGCCAGCTCATCCTCCGGGACAAAATCGAATGGCTACACCTTC
CASSSSGTKSNGYTF
>.|.|TRBV6-5|TRBJ1-3
TGTGCCAGCAGCTACGCGGGGGAGGGAAACACCATATATTTT
CASSYAGEGNTIYF
>TRBD1|.|TRBV5-5|TRBJ1-1
TGTGCCAGCAGCTTTGGGGACAGGTATAACACTGAAGCTTTCTTT
CASSFGDRYNTEAFF
>.|.|TRBV12-5|TRBJ2-3
TGTGCTAGTGGTTTGCGGCCCAGCGGCCGCACAGATACGCAGTATTTT
CASGLRPSGRTDTQYF